This T cell receptor beta chain was documented in a study of cytomegalovirus exposure and HLA in healthy donors. A note on this clone: Its target is not known.

Vbeta (60) and Jbeta (13) primers were used in the PCR. Here immunoSEQ multiplex PCR was the method, and the copy in TCRdb shows in-frame clones only, minus some. There are around 75,000 clones in the sample, with 0.83% held by the top ten. Study results and limitations: In a later analysis, at a false discovery rate of 0.05, 15,000 to 20,000 TCR beta sequences were associated with HLA alleles.

The clonotype was recovered from a boy aged 5-17 years in good health and CMV-seronegative. The sample taken for sequencing was PBMCs.

In DNA, the CDR3 is TGTGCCAGCAGTGGAGCAGGGAGATTGGCCACTGAAGCTTTCTTT. Translated, it gives CASSGAGRLATEAFF. The genes are TRBV2 and TRBJ1-1; weak D call: TRBD1 (5 bases). The V end was cut by 4 bases, the J end by 4 bases, with 16 bases between. From germline, CDR1 is SNHLY and CDR2 FYNNEI. The CDR3 length is 15 residues. The whole variable domain, filled in from reference TRBV2 and TRBJ1-1, reads EPEVTQTPSHQVTQMGQEVILRCVPISNHLYFYWYRQILGQKVEFLVSFYNNEISEKSEIFDDQFSVERPDGSNFTLKIRSTKLEDSAMYFCASSGAGRLATEAFFGQGTRLTVV.